This entry features one T cell receptor beta chain sequence. Its antigen remains unknown. Per germline, CDR1 DFQATT and CDR2 SNEGSKA (reference sequence). V lost 4 bases, J lost 1 base, and 7 bases lay in between. This CDR3 is built from 12 residues. The extraction recovered at least 6 micrograms of total RNA per sample. This sample was taken from a study of blood T cells in healthy people across ages. Findings and limits, study-wide: CMV status of donors was unknown, possibly confounding expanded clonotype changes.

Sample-barcoded 5' priming and a J-beta primer mix drove a second PCR of 7 to 11 cycles. TCRdb used MiXCR to reprocess the 5' RACE reads, holding one entry per CDR3 protein. This table holds more than 1,400,000 distinct CDR3 sequences, 42% found once. The chain is built from TRBV20-1 and TRBJ1-1, with D uncertain. Sequenced input: blood. The sequence derives from a woman aged 18-29 years in good health. The CDR3 bases are TGCAGTGCTAACGTGCGGAACACTGAAGCTTTCTTT. As protein: CSANVRNTEAFF.